The 12 T cell receptor beta chains listed next were all sequenced from one sample in a study of technical replicates of blood from several donors. Sequenced by immunoSEQ multiplex PCR; TCRdb stores in-frame clones only, minus some. The table lists tens of thousands of clones, around 89% of them singletons. The sample comprised PBMCs. These receptors all stem from a human donor in good health. Some clones in this sample may be carry-over from other donors' samples.

This chain uses TRBV13 with TRBJ2-5; tentative D call: TRBD1 (6 bases). Germline V gene data show CDR1 as PRHDT and CDR2 as FYEKMQ (reference sequence). V was pared by 3 bases and J by 2 bases, with 10 bases between. The CDR3 covers 14 residues. In nucleotides, the CDR3 is TGTGCCAGCAGCTTTGTGGACAGTCAAGAGACCCAGTACTTC. This gives the protein CASSFVDSQETQYF.

The chain is built from TRBV30 and TRBJ2-7; D possibly corresponds to TRBD2 (6 bases). Deletions cut 8 bases from V and 3 bases from J, with 14 bases between. CDR1 and CDR2 (germline): GTSNPN, SVGIG (reference sequence). The CDR3 spans 12 residues. CDR3 loop: CASRRAGYEQYF. The CDR3 bases are TGTGCCAGCAGGAGGGCCGGCTACGAGCAGTACTTC.

V is TRBV12-5 and J is TRBJ2-3; 9 bases agree with TRBD2. The junction had 4 bases not matched to a gene; V was cut back by 3 bases and J by 6 bases. Germline V gene sequence: CDR1 LGHNT, CDR2 FRNRAP. There are 14 residues in the CDR3. The DNA for the CDR3 is TGTGCTAGTGGTTTAGCTAGCGGGATTGATACGCAGTATTTT. Translated: CASGLASGIDTQYF.

The chain recombines TRBV29-1 with TRBJ1-2; perhaps TRBD1 as D (5 bases). CDR1 is SQVTM, CDR2 ANQGSEA, per germline. CDR3 length equals 14 residues. V lost 4 bases to trimming and J lost 2 bases, with 14 bases between them. The CDR3 protein is CSVAPGTSNYGYTF. The CDR3 nucleotides read TGCAGCGTTGCCCCAGGGACTTCAAACTATGGCTACACCTTC.

The chain links TRBV5-6 to TRBJ1-5; 7 positions agree with TRBD1. Germline loops: CDR1 SGHDT, CDR2 YYEEEE. This CDR3 has 15 residues. V shed 4 bases and J 4 bases; nucleotides not matched to a gene: 8. DNA of the CDR3: TGTGCCAGCAGCACCCTAGACAGGGAGAATCAGCCCCAGCATTTT. Its protein is CASSTLDRENQPQHF.

This clone has only one observation. V usage is TRBV18 and J usage is TRBJ2-5, with 8 nucleotides matching TRBD1. Trimming cost V 1 base and J 5 bases; bases outside gene matches: 6. The CDR3 extends over 15 amino acids. Germline V CDR1 and CDR2: KGHSH, LQKENI. CDR3 in DNA: TGTGCCAGCTCACCACTGGCTCAGGGGGCTGAGACCCAGTACTTC. This gives the protein CASSPLAQGAETQYF.

This sequence joins TRBV2 and TRBJ2-1; 13 positions match TRBD2. The CDR3 runs 16 residues. V gave up 9 bases and J gave up 0 bases; unmatched junction bases: 5. From germline, CDR1 is SNHLY and CDR2 FYNNEI. CDR3 protein: CASEWTSGGSYNEQFF. CDR3 sequence (DNA): TGTGCCAGTGAATGGACTAGCGGGGGCTCCTACAATGAGCAGTTCTTC.

The chain recombines TRBV4-1 with TRBJ2-7; D not certain. V lost 1 base, J lost 0 bases, and 7 bases lay in between. The germline CDR1 and CDR2 sequences are MGHRA and YSYEKL. The CDR3 loop spans 14 amino acids. The CDR3 reads CASSQVGGSYEQYF. CDR3 coding DNA: TGCGCCAGCAGCCAAGTTGGCGGCTCCTACGAGCAGTACTTC.

The sample holds a few counts of this clone. This chain links TRBV11-2 with TRBJ1-4; TRBD1 aligns across 8 bases. The CDR3 covers 15 residues. The J segment lost 7 bases and the V segment lost 3 bases, leaving 7 bases of the junction unmatched. Germline V lookup: CDR1 SGHAT, CDR2 FQNNGV. The CDR3 DNA follows: TGTGCCAGCAGCTTCAGGGGGCTGCAGAGTGAAAAACTGTTTTTT. It yields the protein CASSFRGLQSEKLFF.

This clone came up once. V usage is TRBV6-6 and J usage is TRBJ2-3; 10 nucleotides line up with TRBD2. CDR3 size: 16 residues. Trimming removed 0 bases from V and 3 bases from J; junction bases left unmatched: 3. Per germline, CDR1 MNHNY and CDR2 SVGAGI (reference sequence). The CDR3 DNA reads as TGTGCCAGCAGTTACTCGACTAGCGGGCCGACAGATACGCAGTATTTT. It is translated as CASSYSTSGPTDTQYF.

The V and J genes are TRBV19 and TRBJ2-7; 8 positions agree with TRBD2. The CDR3 covers 15 residues. Germline V gives CDR1 LNHDA, CDR2 SQIVND (reference sequence). J gave up 2 bases and V 3 bases, and 6 bases lay outside the gene matches. The CDR3 region is CASSIEREPPYEQYF. The CDR3 bases are TGTGCCAGTAGTATCGAGCGGGAGCCCCCCTACGAGCAGTACTTC.

The chain has TRBV5-6 and TRBJ2-3; 11 positions agree with TRBD2. With V trimmed by 4 bases and J by 1 base, 5 bases remained unmatched. CDR3 length: 16 residues. Germline CDR1 SGHDT, CDR2 YYEEEE. The CDR3 DNA reads as TGTGCCAGCAGCCAACTGGGACTAGCGGGCACAGATACGCAGTATTTT. This codes for CASSQLGLAGTDTQYF.